Listed below are T cell receptor beta chains from one sample, sequenced in a study of regulatory T cells in long-lasting Graves disease. TCRdb analysed the multiplex PCR reads with MiXCR anew, one entry per CDR3 protein. Counted here are under 350,000 distinct CDR3 sequences, 22% occurring once; the ten biggest clones make up roughly 56%. The sample consisted of peripheral blood mononuclear cells (PBMCs), taken when the disease was refractory, from a patient treated with antithyroid drugs. The receptor set was obtained from a female donor with Graves disease. Each CDR3 is given with its conserved first and last residue. Fields, in order: CDR3 protein, J gene, D gene, V gene. A D gene is named only where the DNA matches it firmly.

CASSYLLAAQDEQFF	TRBJ2-1	TRBD2	TRBV6-5
CASSLPPPEGTQYF	TRBJ2-3	.	TRBV7-9
CASSFRTTYEQYF	TRBJ2-7	.	TRBV6-9
CASSSTGLEQYF	TRBJ2-7	.	TRBV7-2
CASERTEDGELFF	TRBJ2-2	.	TRBV7-2
CASTRTAGDTEAFF	TRBJ1-1	.	TRBV6-1
CAWMRGVRDEQYF	TRBJ2-7	TRBD2	TRBV30
CSVVLSLADKLYEQYF	TRBJ2-7	TRBD2	TRBV29-1
CATSRRGKTEAFF	TRBJ1-1	.	TRBV15
CASSQGRDQPQHF	TRBJ1-5	.	TRBV3-1
CASSPPAGGMGAKNIQYF	TRBJ2-4	TRBD1	TRBV18
CASSFDHRDYEQYF	TRBJ2-7	.	TRBV28
CASSLALTGGPDVLQETRYF	TRBJ2-5	TRBD2	TRBV12-3/TRBV12-4
CASKDDLGNQPQHF	TRBJ1-5	.	TRBV5-5
CARARDTQYF	TRBJ2-3	.	TRBV11-2
CASKDRSSYEQYF	TRBJ2-7	.	TRBV19
CASSEGLLETQYF	TRBJ2-5	.	TRBV6-1
CASSRTYSNQPQHF	TRBJ1-5	.	TRBV28
CSVGQQETQYF	TRBJ2-5	.	TRBV29-1
CASSPSWADYEQYF	TRBJ2-7	.	TRBV18
CATSRDKGPYEQYF	TRBJ2-7	.	TRBV15
CASSGGSRGAFF	TRBJ1-1	.	TRBV2
CASSTGQRGGYTF	TRBJ1-2	.	TRBV9
CASSLTQVNTGELFF	TRBJ2-2	.	TRBV6-9
CASSFYGSGLAKNIQYF	TRBJ2-4	.	TRBV5-1
CASSHGLAGRYEQYF	TRBJ2-7	TRBD2	TRBV27
CASSDSGGEETQYF	TRBJ2-5	TRBD2	TRBV25-1
CASTPDGGSGAFF	TRBJ1-1	.	TRBV19
CASSPGTRGGETQYF	TRBJ2-5	TRBD2	TRBV13
CASSTPGRHTEAFF	TRBJ1-1	.	TRBV7-2
CASSQYLGTYEQYF	TRBJ2-7	.	TRBV28
CASSSYKIPLYGYTF	TRBJ1-2	.	TRBV7-6
CASSLAGRVSLHTQYF	TRBJ2-3	.	TRBV7-2
CASSVGVGPGNIQYF	TRBJ2-4	.	TRBV9
CASSLTPRDTYEQYF	TRBJ2-7	.	TRBV27
CASSYAETETEAFF	TRBJ1-1	.	TRBV6-5
CSARQNTEAFF	TRBJ1-1	.	TRBV20-1
CASMGDSQETQYF	TRBJ2-5	.	TRBV5-1
CASSYHLMDIGGNEQFF	TRBJ2-1	.	TRBV4-1
CASSFQAGAATGELFF	TRBJ2-2	TRBD2	TRBV5-1
CTSSLRIGELFF	TRBJ2-2	.	TRBV27
CANHAMGESPLHF	TRBJ1-6	.	TRBV10-3
CAWRGAWNSPLHF	TRBJ1-6	.	TRBV30
CASSSELGETGELFF	TRBJ2-2	.	TRBV7-2
CASSPPTGASPYEQYF	TRBJ2-7	.	TRBV18
CASSLQGHTYEQYF	TRBJ2-7	.	TRBV5-4
CASTGQPDNQPQHF	TRBJ1-5	.	TRBV6-1
CASNLIGLAGTYNEQFF	TRBJ2-1	TRBD2	TRBV6-1
CSARSGEVEKLFF	TRBJ1-4	.	TRBV20-1
CASTSGPRNTIYF	TRBJ1-3	.	TRBV7-2
CASSSGRTGELFF	TRBJ2-2	TRBD2	TRBV27
CASSLALLETQYF	TRBJ2-5	.	TRBV7-2
CASSDFRGGGNTEAFF	TRBJ1-1	.	TRBV25-1
CASSESIAAGGSRTGELFF	TRBJ2-2	TRBD2	TRBV2
CAWSDGTSITEAFF	TRBJ1-1	.	TRBV30